Sequencing of this T cell receptor beta chain was carried out in a study of post-analysis software for immune sequencing data. With respect to this clonotype: What it recognizes is unknown.

The CDR3 is made up of 14 amino acids. CDR1 is SGHVS, CDR2 FNYEAQ, per germline. V was pared by 7 bases and J by 10 bases, with 7 bases of the junction left unmatched. Unique molecular identifiers tagged the TCR beta cDNA libraries. When roughly 0.9 to 10 million T cells were used, they gave some 520,000 cDNA molecules. TCRdb reprocessed the PCR reads with MiXCR, giving one entry per CDR3 protein. Found here are approximately 350,000 distinct CDR3 sequences, roughly 36% of them singletons; the top ten hold under 15%. General study points: Five or six TRBV segments were significantly more frequent in patients than in controls. TRBV5-6, TRBV5-1 and TRBV20-1 were among these segments.

The chain has TRBV7-6 and TRBJ1-4; 12 nucleotides match TRBD1. The source material was blood. The origin of this receptor is a girl under 18 with multiple sclerosis. The CDR3 region is CASNAGTGGGKLFF. DNA of the CDR3: TGTGCCAGCAATGCCGGGACAGGGGGCGGAAAACTGTTTTTT.